Following are 23 T cell receptor beta chains from one sample sequenced in a study of T cells after yellow fever vaccination. In TCRdb, the 5' RACE reads were re-called with MiXCR into one record per CDR3 protein. The sample gives about 300,000 distinct CDR3 sequences, around 3.9% of which show up once; 20% to 30% is in the top ten. Here the sequenced sample was PBMCs, taken 5 days after the yellow fever booster vaccination. These receptors came from a man between 18 and 35 years old who received the YFV17D yellow fever vaccine.

The rearrangement links TRBV5-1 to TRBJ2-6; D is unresolved. V lost 4 bases to trimming and J lost 0 bases, with 8 bases between them. The CDR3 sequence is 15 residues long. CDR1 SGHRS and CDR2 YFSETQ come from the germline V gene. The DNA of the CDR3 is TGCGCCAGCAGCGCCCCAAGCTCTGGGGCCAACGTCCTGACTTTC. Encoded protein: CASSAPSSGANVLTF.

This clonotype was seen only a few times. This rearrangement joins TRBV11-2 to TRBJ2-2; no clear D. V shed 5 bases and J shed 6 bases, with 13 bases lying between them. Per the germline V gene, CDR1 is SGHAT and CDR2 is FQNNGV. The CDR3 is 14 residues long. CDR3 region: CASSPTAGSGELFF. DNA of the CDR3: TGTGCCAGCAGCCCGACGGCAGGCTCCGGGGAGCTGTTTTTT.

This clonotype was seen ten or more times. J is TRBJ1-1 and V is TRBV5-6; possibly TRBD1 for D (5 bases). Germline V CDR1 and CDR2: SGHDT, YYEEEE. The length of the CDR3 is 12 residues. V was trimmed by 2 bases and J by 11 bases, leaving 13 bases between them. CDR3 sequence (DNA): TGTGCCAGCAGCTTTACAACAGGAGGGGCTTTCTTT. Amino acid sequence: CASSFTTGGAFF. Together with reference TRBV5-6 and TRBJ1-1, the CDR3 gives the full variable domain: DAGVTQSPTHLIKTRGQQVTLRCSPKSGHDTVSWYQQALGQGPQFIFQYYEEEERQRGNFPDRFSGHQFPNYSSELNVNALLLGDSALYLCASSFTTGGAFFGQGTRLTVV.

This clonotype was seen a handful of times. The chain couples TRBV6-2 or TRBV6-3 to TRBJ1-5; D not resolved. This CDR3 contains 15 residues. The germline V gene encodes CDR1 MNHEY and CDR2 SVGEGT. Trimming left V 7 bases short and J 2 bases short, with 15 bases between. The chain's CDR3 is CASTTARIGNQPQHF. In DNA, the CDR3 is TGTGCCAGCACCACGGCCCGAATCGGCAATCAGCCCCAGCATTTT.

This clonotype was found a few times. V is TRBV9 and J is TRBJ2-7; either TRBD1 or TRBD2 may supply D (5 bases each). Germline V gene data show CDR1 as SGDLS and CDR2 as YYNGEE. This CDR3 spans 11 amino acids. V was shortened by 3 bases and J by 6 bases, with 7 bases between the two germline ends. CDR3 loop: CASSAGTEQYF. The CDR3 nucleotides read TGTGCCAGCAGCGCCGGGACCGAGCAGTACTTC.

This clonotype was counted a few times. The chain carries TRBV5-1 and TRBJ1-1; a possible D gene is TRBD1 (5 bases). The CDR3 runs to 16 residues. V lost 7 bases and J 0 bases, leaving 19 bases between the germline ends. Germline assignment: CDR1 SGHRS and CDR2 YFSETQ. Here the CDR3 DNA reads TGCGCCAGCGGACTTAGACGGACAAACATGAACACTGAAGCTTTCTTT. Protein sequence: CASGLRRTNMNTEAFF.

This clonotype showed up many times. This rearrangement joins TRBV6-2 or TRBV6-3 to TRBJ1-5; no clear D gene. Germline CDR1 MNHEY, CDR2 SVGEGT. V gave up 5 bases and J gave up 4 bases, with 15 bases separating them. The CDR3 runs 15 residues. CDR3 nucleotide sequence: TGTGCCAGCAGTGGAACAGTGTCCCGGAATCAGCCCCAGCATTTT. Translated: CASSGTVSRNQPQHF.

The sample holds a few counts of this clonotype. This chain uses TRBV2 with TRBJ2-7; perhaps D is TRBD1 or TRBD2 (5 bases each). This CDR3 contains 14 residues. V was cut by 2 bases and J by 5 bases, with 13 bases left in between. Germline V CDR1 and CDR2: SNHLY, FYNNEI. CDR3 coding DNA: TGTGCCAGCAGTGAACATGGGGGTCCCGACGAGCAGTACGTC. Amino acids: CASSEHGGPDEQYV.

Ten or more counts support this clonotype. The chain combines TRBV20-1 with TRBJ2-5; TRBD2 aligns across 11 bases. CDR1 is DFQATT and CDR2 is SNEGSKA in the germline V gene (reference sequence). With V trimmed by 0 bases and J by 1 base, 7 bases remained unmatched. The CDR3 runs to 17 residues. CDR3 region: CSARDYLTSGGQETQYF. In DNA, the CDR3 is TGCAGTGCTAGAGATTATTTAACTAGCGGGGGCCAAGAGACCCAGTACTTC.

This clonotype was detected many times. The chain couples TRBV5-1 to TRBJ2-1, with 8 bases matching TRBD2. The CDR3 is 16 amino acids. The V and J ends lost 4 bases and 5 bases, in that order; junction bases with no gene match: 11. Germline values: CDR1 SGHRS, CDR2 YFSETQ. CDR3 sequence reads: CASSPPGLGRDNEQFF. CDR3 DNA: TGCGCCAGCAGCCCACCGGGACTAGGTCGAGACAATGAGCAGTTCTTC.

This clonotype appeared a few times. The gene calls are TRBV20-1 and TRBJ1-2, with 7 positions matching TRBD1. J was trimmed by 0 bases and V by 5 bases; bases with no gene match: 6. Germline V lookup: CDR1 DFQATT, CDR2 SNEGSKA (reference sequence). The CDR3 covers 14 residues. The CDR3 loop reads CSAEGARANYGYTF. As DNA, the CDR3 is TGCAGTGCTGAGGGGGCCCGGGCTAACTATGGCTACACCTTC.

This sequence joins TRBV12-3 or TRBV12-4 and TRBJ1-6; D is perhaps TRBD1 (5 bases). Trimming took off 2 bases at V and 9 bases at J, with 14 bases between the two ends. This CDR3 has 15 amino acids. CDR3 loop: CASSLNQGRASPLHF. DNA for the CDR3: TGTGCCAGCAGTTTAAACCAGGGTAGGGCTTCACCCCTCCACTTT.

The sample holds many counts of this clonotype. The CDR3 reads CASSLTTGDTEAFF. CDR3 bases: TGTGCCAGCAGCTTAACGACAGGGGACACTGAAGCTTTCTTT. The chain combines TRBV7-3 with TRBJ1-1; 8 nucleotides line up with TRBD1. The CDR3 totals 14 residues. V gave up 0 bases and J gave up 3 bases; unmatched junction bases: 0. The germline CDR1 and CDR2 sequences are SGHTA and FQGTGA.

This clonotype occurred a few times. This chain uses TRBV12-5 with TRBJ1-1; a possible D gene is TRBD1 (6 bases). Germline V gene lookup returns CDR1 LGHNT and CDR2 FRNRAP. With 6 bases removed from V and 1 base from J, the gap between germline ends came to 12 bases. This CDR3 contains 14 residues. The CDR3 DNA reads TGTGCTAGTGGGGGGGACATTTCGAACACTGAAGCTTTCTTT. It codes for CASGGDISNTEAFF.

The CDR3 nucleotides read TGTGCCACCAGGGACCCGATGACTAGTCGTGAGCAGTACTTC. Its protein is CATRDPMTSREQYF. V gene TRBV24-1 combines with J gene TRBJ2-7; a weak D match, TRBD2 (6 bases). This CDR3 spans 14 amino acids. Per the germline V gene, CDR1 is KGHDR and CDR2 is SFDVKD. V lost 7 bases to trimming and J lost 7 bases, with 19 bases between them.

This clonotype has more than one count but fewer than ten. The J gene is TRBJ1-5, the V gene TRBV20-1, with TRBD1 matching 10 bases. Germline CDR1 and CDR2: DFQATT and SNEGSKA (reference sequence). J was trimmed by 3 bases and V by 5 bases; bases with no gene match: 4. There are 14 residues in the CDR3. CDR3 sequence: CSASGTGANQPQHF. The CDR3 DNA follows: TGCAGTGCTTCCGGGACAGGGGCCAATCAGCCCCAGCATTTT.

This clonotype has just a few counts. The chain links TRBV9 to TRBJ2-5, with 10 bases fitting TRBD2. The CDR3 runs to 14 residues. Germline V gene data show CDR1 as SGDLS and CDR2 as YYNGEE. V was clipped by 3 bases and J by 3 bases; unmatched bases: 2. CDR3: CASSEAGGKETQYF. The CDR3 region has the DNA TGTGCCAGCAGCGAAGCGGGGGGGAAAGAGACCCAGTACTTC.

In its sample, this clonotype was seen a few times. The J gene is TRBJ1-1, the V gene TRBV5-8; D remains ambiguous. This CDR3 has 14 amino acids. The germline V gene encodes CDR1 SGHTS and CDR2 YDEGEE. The ends were cut back, 2 bases at V and 4 bases at J, with 12 bases in the middle. CDR3 protein: CASSFSGVVTEAFF. CDR3 in DNA: TGTGCCAGCAGCTTTTCCGGGGTTGTCACTGAAGCTTTCTTT.

The rearrangement uses TRBV9 and TRBJ1-3; no reliable D call. Germline CDR1 reads SGDLS; CDR2 reads YYNGEE. V was trimmed by 0 bases and J by 3 bases, leaving 13 bases between them. This CDR3 is built from 16 residues. CDR3 amino acids: CASSVGTENFGNTIYF. The DNA for the CDR3 is TGTGCCAGCAGCGTAGGTACAGAGAACTTTGGAAACACCATATATTTT.

The DNA for the CDR3 is TGTGCCAGCAGCTTGTTCGGGGGATCCTATGGCTACACCTTC. It is translated as CASSLFGGSYGYTF. The J gene is TRBJ1-2, the V gene TRBV5-4, with D possibly matching TRBD1 (5 bases). Between the trimmed V and J ends, which lost 1 base and 4 bases, there was a span of 11 bases. The CDR3 has 14 residues. Germline V gene data show CDR1 as SGHNT and CDR2 as YYREEE (reference sequence).

V gene TRBV9 combines with J gene TRBJ2-3, with TRBD2 matching over 11 bases. The V gene's germline CDR1 is SGDLS and CDR2 YYNGEE. V was clipped by 3 bases and J by 0 bases; unmatched bases: 6. The CDR3 loop spans 17 amino acids. In DNA form, the CDR3 reads TGTGCCAGCAGCGACGATCTAGCGGGGGGTAGCACAGATACGCAGTATTTT. It yields the protein CASSDDLAGGSTDTQYF.

This clonotype was observed a few times. The chain has TRBV6-4 and TRBJ2-5; 11 nucleotides match TRBD2. The CDR3 spans 15 residues. Trimming at V came to 6 bases and at J to 3 bases, leaving 6 bases not matched to a gene. The germline gives CDR1 MRHNA, CDR2 SNTAGT. The CDR3 coding sequence is TGTGCCAGCAGCCTAACTAGCGGGGGAAAAGAGACCCAGTACTTC. Residues: CASSLTSGGKETQYF.

The V call is TRBV7-2, the J call TRBJ2-5; D may match TRBD1 or TRBD2 (5 bases each). Trimming took 6 bases from V and 2 from J, leaving 16 bases between them. Per the germline V gene, CDR1 is SGHTA and CDR2 is FQGNSA. This CDR3 has 15 amino acids. CDR3 in amino acids: CASRPRDGLQETQYF. CDR3 bases: TGTGCCAGCAGGCCCCGGGACGGATTACAAGAGACCCAGTACTTC.